A single sample is the source of the 10 T cell receptor beta chains below, sequenced in a study of CD8+CD57+ T cells in acquired aplastic anemia. TCR beta VDJ and CDR3 were profiled, and genomic DNA was the template. TCRdb passed the reads through MiXCR, listing each CDR3 protein once. The data contain 150,000 to 200,000 distinct CDR3 sequences, 70% to 80% of them seen just once; the ten biggest clones take up about 50%. The patients chosen for sequencing had shown expansion of CD8+CD57+ cells (detected by flow cytometry). What was sequenced was sorted CD4+, CD8+, or CD8+CD57+ T cells (not recorded which) from PBMCs. All receptors derive from a human donor with aplastic anemia.

The V call is TRBV7-2, the J call TRBJ2-5, with 8 bases identical to TRBD2. The better agreement between TRBJ2-7 and the DNA end casts doubt on the J call. The CDR3 loop spans 13 amino acids. The germline V gene has CDR1 SGHTA and CDR2 FQGNSA. The CDR3: CASRGGLVAEQYF. DNA for the CDR3: TGTGCCAGCCGGGGGGGACTAGTCGCCGAGCAGTACTTC.

Comments on this clonotype: The junction shows a germline mismatch at one end, possibly a read error. The chain uses TRBV20-1 and TRBJ2-2; D uncertain. The length of the CDR3 is 15 residues. Per germline, CDR1 DFQATT and CDR2 SNEGSKA (reference sequence). CDR3 sequence: CSARATDRPTGELFF. In DNA form, the CDR3 reads TGCAGTGCTAGAGCAACGGACCGACCTACCGGCGAGCTGTTTTTT.

The J gene is TRBJ2-7, the V gene TRBV4-1, with D maybe TRBD1 (5 bases). V lost 0 bases, J lost 6 bases, and 15 bases lay in between. The CDR3 extends over 15 amino acids. CDR1 is MGHRA, CDR2 YSYEKL, per germline. The CDR3 sequence is CASSQEGDPRSEQYF. CDR3 DNA sequence: TGCGCCAGCAGCCAAGAAGGGGATCCGAGGAGCGAGCAGTACTTC.

The chain links TRBV25-1 to TRBJ1-2; 8 bases agree with TRBD1. The germline V gene has CDR1 MGHDK and CDR2 SYGVNS. J gave up 1 base and V 4 bases, and 11 bases lay outside the gene matches. The CDR3 sequence is 17 residues long. The CDR3 DNA reads as TGTGCCAGCAGTGGGTCGCTGGGGACAGGAGATAACTATGGCTACACCTTC. Translation gives CASSGSLGTGDNYGYTF.

The chain links TRBV20-1 to TRBJ2-7; 14 nucleotides align to TRBD2. CDR3 size: 17 residues. Germline V CDR1 and CDR2: DFQATT, SNEGSKA (reference sequence). With 3 bases clipped from V and 3 bases from J, the junction kept 10 bases outside the gene matches. Here the CDR3 DNA reads TGCAGTGCTAGGGGACTAGCGGGAGATCGGTTATTCTACGAGCAGTACTTC. It translates to CSARGLAGDRLFYEQYF.

This clonotype is a singleton in its sample. The chain is built from TRBV12-3 or TRBV12-4 and TRBJ2-7, with 8 bases that match TRBD1. Losses at the gene ends were 6 bases for V and 7 bases for J; bases not matched to a gene: 5. This CDR3 spans 12 amino acids. This CDR3 reads CASRTRGHEQYF. For the CDR3, the DNA is TGTGCCAGCAGGACCAGGGGGCATGAGCAGTACTTC.

The chain has TRBV9 and TRBJ2-6, with 10 bases matching TRBD1. J was trimmed by 4 bases and V by 4 bases; bases with no gene match: 17. The CDR3 has 20 amino acids. CDR1 is SGDLS and CDR2 is YYNGEE in the germline V gene. In DNA, the CDR3 is TGTGCCAGCAGCCCTCTTCGAGGGACAGGGGTAACTTACGGGGCCAACGTCCTGACTTTC. It translates to CASSPLRGTGVTYGANVLTF.

The chain is built from TRBV2 and TRBJ1-2; D might be TRBD1 (6 bases). The CDR3 totals 18 residues. Germline V lookup: CDR1 SNHLY, CDR2 FYNNEI. V shed 0 bases and J shed 2 bases, with 19 bases lying between them. The CDR3 here is CASSEAKRGKTLNYGYTF. In DNA form, the CDR3 reads TGTGCCAGCAGTGAAGCGAAGAGGGGGAAAACCCTGAACTATGGCTACACCTTC.

The V and J genes are TRBV7-2 and TRBJ1-5; D is unresolved. The length of the CDR3 is 16 residues. Trimming pared 2 bases from V and 0 bases from J, leaving 11 bases between. CDR1 and CDR2 from the germline V gene are SGHTA and FQGNSA. The CDR3 DNA sequence: TGTGCCAGCAGCTTAACGGGCAGTCATAGCAATCAGCCCCAGCATTTT. It codes for CASSLTGSHSNQPQHF.

This sequence joins TRBV20-1 and TRBJ1-2, with unresolved D. Trimming removed 0 bases from V and 2 bases from J, with 16 bases in between. Germline V gene lookup returns CDR1 DFQATT and CDR2 SNEGSKA (reference sequence). This CDR3 contains 16 residues. Here the CDR3 reads CSARDGRALLNYGYTF. CDR3 bases: TGCAGTGCTAGAGATGGAAGGGCCCTCCTAAACTATGGCTACACCTTC.